This is a list of T cell receptor beta chains from one sample in a study of identical twins. TCRdb re-called the 5' RACE reads through MiXCR, storing one row per CDR3 protein. The data show 500,000 to 650,000 distinct CDR3 sequences, roughly 6.6% seen once. The same specimen was also included in a second study, on yellow fever vaccine responses in identical twins.

The specimen sequenced was PBMCs. Receptors were obtained from a young woman in good health. Both conserved end residues are part of each CDR3. Each record gives: CDR3 length, J gene, clone size, D gene, V gene, CDR3 protein, CDR3 DNA. D genes are given only for firm matches. Some rows mark clone size as missing; the rest say once, few, many or name a class of expanded clone.

15	TRBJ2-3	many	TRBD2	TRBV9	CASSGTSGRTDTQYF	TGTGCCAGCAGCGGAACTAGCGGGAGAACAGATACGCAGTATTTT
12	TRBJ2-3	.	.	TRBV12-3/TRBV12-4	CASSWAGDTQYF	TGTGCCAGCAGTTGGGCCGGGGATACGCAGTATTTT
15	TRBJ2-1	.	TRBD2	TRBV5-5	CASSFPREGRNEQFF	TGTGCCAGCAGCTTCCCCCGGGAGGGTAGGAATGAGCAGTTCTTC
14	TRBJ2-7	.	TRBD2	TRBV5-1	CASSDSGSTYEQYF	TGCGCCAGCAGCGATAGCGGGAGTACCTACGAGCAGTACTTC
14	TRBJ2-7	few	TRBD1	TRBV7-9	CASSTRTGAYEQYF	TGTGCCAGCAGCACCCGGACAGGAGCGTACGAGCAGTACTTC
14	TRBJ2-3	few	.	TRBV25-1	CASSVGGAKDTQYF	TGTGCCAGCAGTGTGGGGGGGGCCAAAGATACGCAGTATTTT
15	TRBJ2-5	.	.	TRBV20-1	CSARPPVSGQETQYF	TGCAGTGCTAGACCTCCCGTTTCGGGCCAAGAGACCCAGTACTTC
17	TRBJ2-3	few	.	TRBV28	CASSSYGSGVWTDTQYF	TGTGCCAGCAGTTCCTACGGCTCGGGGGTTTGGACAGATACGCAGTATTTT
16	TRBJ2-3	few	TRBD1	TRBV14	CASSPPGQGFTDTQYF	TGTGCCAGCAGCCCACCGGGACAGGGGTTCACAGATACGCAGTATTTT
19	TRBJ1-5	few	.	TRBV2	CASSESSTARWTSNQPQHF	TGTGCCAGCAGTGAATCCTCCACAGCAAGGTGGACTAGCAATCAGCCCCAGCATTTT
13	TRBJ2-7	few	.	TRBV12-3/TRBV12-4	CASSPNTLYEQYF	TGTGCCAGCAGCCCCAACACCCTTTACGAGCAGTACTTC
15	TRBJ1-5	many	TRBD1	TRBV12-3/TRBV12-4	CASSPPGTGLQPQHF	TGTGCCAGCAGTCCCCCCGGGACAGGGCTTCAGCCCCAGCATTTT
16	TRBJ2-1	few	TRBD2	TRBV20-1	CSASLASGHSYNEQFF	TGCAGTGCTAGTCTGGCTAGCGGGCACTCCTACAATGAGCAGTTCTTC
14	TRBJ1-5	.	.	TRBV6-1	CASSDPQSNQPQHF	TGTGCCAGCAGTGACCCGCAAAGCAATCAGCCCCAGCATTTT
13	TRBJ2-7	many	.	TRBV2	CASERMGPYEQYF	TGTGCCAGCGAACGCATGGGTCCCTACGAGCAGTACTTC
13	TRBJ2-2	many	.	TRBV7-9	CASSEDYTGELFF	TGTGCCAGCAGCGAAGACTACACCGGGGAGCTGTTTTTT
17	TRBJ2-1	.	.	TRBV28	CASSATGWRTPYNEQFF	TGTGCCAGCAGTGCTACCGGGTGGAGGACCCCCTACAATGAGCAGTTCTTC
15	TRBJ2-3	few	TRBD2	TRBV29-1	CSVVMGAGPTDTQYF	TGCAGCGTTGTTATGGGAGCGGGGCCCACAGATACGCAGTATTTT
12	TRBJ2-7	.	.	TRBV28	CASSPQKHEQYF	TGTGCCAGCAGTCCCCAAAAACACGAGCAGTACTTC
13	TRBJ2-6	.	.	TRBV5-1	CASSRQEANVLTF	TGCGCCAGCAGTCGGCAGGAGGCCAACGTCCTGACTTTC
14	TRBJ2-1	.	.	TRBV20-1	CSARVQPRDNEQFF	TGCAGTGCTAGAGTCCAGCCCCGGGACAATGAGCAGTTCTTC
15	TRBJ2-3	.	TRBD2	TRBV15	CATKQLAALRDTQYF	TGTGCCACCAAACAACTAGCGGCCCTACGGGATACGCAGTATTTT
15	TRBJ2-1	few	.	TRBV7-2	CASSLVGEAGNEQFF	TGTGCCAGCAGCTTAGTGGGGGAGGCGGGCAATGAGCAGTTCTTC
15	TRBJ2-3	many	TRBD2	TRBV2	CATKTSGYVADTQYF	TGTGCCACCAAGACTAGCGGTTATGTCGCAGATACGCAGTATTTT
12	TRBJ1-3	.	.	TRBV7-8	CASSSPGNTIYF	TGTGCCAGCAGCTCACCTGGAAACACCATATATTTT
17	TRBJ2-1	many	TRBD2	TRBV7-9	CASSPRTSASSYNEQFF	TGTGCCAGCAGCCCCCGGACTAGCGCGAGCTCCTACAATGAGCAGTTCTTC
13	TRBJ1-2	few	.	TRBV12-3/TRBV12-4	CASSLWGEKGYTF	TGTGCCAGCAGTTTGTGGGGGGAGAAGGGCTACACCTTC
15	TRBJ2-1	.	.	TRBV9	CASSVGGKGGYEQFF	TGTGCCAGCAGCGTAGGAGGGAAGGGCGGGTATGAGCAGTTCTTC
13	TRBJ1-1	few	.	TRBV3-1	CASSQGSNLEAFF	TGTGCCAGCAGCCAAGGGTCCAATCTTGAAGCTTTCTTT
13	TRBJ1-5	many	.	TRBV12-3/TRBV12-4	CASSLQGYQPQHF	TGTGCCAGCAGTTTACAGGGTTATCAGCCCCAGCATTTT
13	TRBJ1-4	few	.	TRBV12-3/TRBV12-4	CASREFGDGKLFF	TGTGCCAGCAGGGAGTTCGGGGATGGAAAACTGTTTTTT
15	TRBJ1-4	.	TRBD1	TRBV6-5	CASSYGTGSVEKLFF	TGTGCCAGCAGTTACGGGACAGGGTCTGTCGAAAAACTGTTTTTT
16	TRBJ2-2	.	TRBD2	TRBV5-1	CASSALAGTNTGELFF	TGCGCCAGCAGCGCACTAGCGGGCACGAACACCGGGGAGCTGTTTTTT
14	TRBJ1-5	few	TRBD1	TRBV5-1	CASSVTTGVQPQHF	TGCGCCAGCAGCGTAACGACAGGGGTCCAGCCCCAGCATTTT
14	TRBJ1-1	.	TRBD1	TRBV7-9	CASSLVQGMAVAFF	TGTGCCAGCAGCTTAGTACAGGGGATGGCGGTGGCTTTCTTT
17	TRBJ2-4	.	TRBD2	TRBV3-1	CASSYIPGLAVENIQYF	TGTGCCAGCAGCTACATCCCGGGACTAGCGGTGGAAAACATTCAGTACTTC
15	TRBJ2-5	many	.	TRBV5-5	CASSLILGGQETQYF	TGTGCCAGCAGCTTGATCTTAGGGGGGCAGGAGACCCAGTACTTC
12	TRBJ2-3	few	.	TRBV29-1	CSPRRTTDTQYF	TGCAGCCCCAGGAGGACCACAGATACGCAGTATTTT
12	TRBJ2-7	few	TRBD1	TRBV12-3/TRBV12-4	CATGTGAYEQYF	TGTGCCACCGGGACAGGGGCCTACGAGCAGTACTTC
15	TRBJ2-3	many	TRBD1	TRBV15	CATSRPGQGTDTQYF	TGTGCCACCAGCAGACCAGGACAGGGCACAGATACGCAGTATTTT
13	TRBJ2-7	many	.	TRBV29-1	CSVDGGIGYEQYF	TGCAGCGTTGACGGGGGCATTGGCTACGAGCAGTACTTC
16	TRBJ2-1	many	TRBD2	TRBV9	CASSPPGLAGDNEQFF	TGTGCCAGCAGCCCCCCCGGACTAGCGGGGGACAATGAGCAGTTCTTC
15	TRBJ2-3	many	.	TRBV5-1	CASTSGTYSTDTQYF	TGCGCCAGCACCTCCGGGACCTATAGCACAGATACGCAGTATTTT
16	TRBJ2-2	many	TRBD1	TRBV25-1	CASGLGTGLHTGELFF	TGTGCCAGCGGGCTCGGGACAGGGCTCCACACCGGGGAGCTGTTTTTT
19	TRBJ2-7	few	TRBD2	TRBV5-1	CASSLTTGTRLLLSYEQYF	TGCGCCAGCAGCCTCACGACCGGGACTAGGCTACTCTTATCCTACGAGCAGTACTTC
15	TRBJ2-1	.	.	TRBV14	CASSQGGSPANEQFF	TGTGCCAGCAGCCAAGGGGGGAGTCCGGCGAATGAGCAGTTCTTC
11	TRBJ2-1	many	.	TRBV3-1	CASRNVNEQFF	TGTGCCAGCAGAAATGTAAATGAGCAGTTCTTC
14	TRBJ2-3	.	TRBD1	TRBV12-3/TRBV12-4	CASSHDRGTDTQYF	TGTGCCAGCAGCCACGACAGGGGCACAGATACGCAGTATTTT
14	TRBJ2-5	.	.	TRBV14	CASSPLHTGETQYF	TGTGCCAGCAGCCCCCTGCACACGGGAGAGACCCAGTACTTC
17	TRBJ2-1	many	TRBD2	TRBV9	CASSGDPAGGFDGEQFF	TGTGCCAGCAGCGGGGACCCAGCGGGAGGGTTTGATGGTGAGCAGTTCTTC
15	TRBJ2-1	.	TRBD1	TRBV28	CASTSMGDRVHEQFF	TGTGCCAGCACCTCTATGGGGGACAGGGTGCATGAGCAGTTCTTC